A single sample is the source of the 4 T cell receptor beta chains below, sequenced in a study of blood T cell repertoires in COVID-19. Assay: immunoSEQ multiplex PCR; the TCRdb copy retains only in-frame clones and omits some. The data contain roughly 200,000 clones, under 90% of them seen just once; the ten biggest clones take up 5.5% to 8.5%. Sequencing was done on a sample of peripheral blood. These receptors came from a man in his sixties with acute or convalescent COVID-19.

The gene calls are TRBV10-3 and TRBJ1-2, with TRBD1 matching 8 bases. The V and J ends lost 7 bases and 3 bases, in that order; junction bases with no gene match: 4. This CDR3 has 13 amino acids. Germline values: CDR1 ENHRY, CDR2 SYGVKD. CDR3 region: CAITEQGDYGYTF. CDR3 coding DNA: TGTGCCATCACCGAACAGGGGGACTATGGCTACACCTTC.

This CDR3 is CASSAQGSSGANVLTF. CDR3 sequence (DNA): TGTGCCAGCAGCGCCCAGGGTTCCTCTGGGGCCAACGTCCTGACTTTC. The chain combines TRBV21-1 with TRBJ2-6; TRBD1, the D gene given by the table, was not confirmed from the DNA. TRBV21-1 is listed as a pseudogene. The CDR3 is made up of 16 amino acids.

The genes are TRBV6-2 or TRBV6-3 and TRBJ2-7, with D perhaps matching TRBD2 (5 bases). Deletions cut 4 bases from V and 0 bases from J, with 13 bases between. The CDR3 is made up of 15 amino acids. Germline V gene sequence: CDR1 MNHEY, CDR2 SVGEGT. CDR3 nucleotides: TGTGCCAGCAGTTGGGAGCCGGGTAGCTCCTACGAGCAGTACTTC. Translated, it gives CASSWEPGSSYEQYF.

The chain is built from TRBV7-9 and TRBJ2-1, with D possibly TRBD2 on 6 matching bases. Germline V CDR1 and CDR2: SEHNR, FQNEAQ (reference sequence). Between the trimmed V and J ends, which lost 6 bases and 2 bases, there was a span of 14 bases. The CDR3 is 15 amino acids. CDR3 loop: CASRIGQRAYNEQFF. In nucleotides, the CDR3 is TGTGCCAGCAGAATAGGCCAGCGGGCCTACAATGAGCAGTTCTTC.